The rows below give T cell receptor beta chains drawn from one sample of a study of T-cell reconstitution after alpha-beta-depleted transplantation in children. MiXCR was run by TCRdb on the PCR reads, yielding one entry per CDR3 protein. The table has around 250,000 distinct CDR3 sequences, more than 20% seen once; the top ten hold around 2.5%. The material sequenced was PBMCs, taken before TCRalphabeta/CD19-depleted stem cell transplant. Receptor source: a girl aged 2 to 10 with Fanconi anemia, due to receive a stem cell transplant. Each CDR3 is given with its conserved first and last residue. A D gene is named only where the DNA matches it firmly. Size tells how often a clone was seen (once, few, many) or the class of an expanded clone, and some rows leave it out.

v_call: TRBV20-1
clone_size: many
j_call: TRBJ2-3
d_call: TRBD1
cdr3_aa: CSASPRDRGTDTQYF
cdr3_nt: TGCAGTGCTAGTCCCCGGGACAGGGGCACAGATACGCAGTATTTT

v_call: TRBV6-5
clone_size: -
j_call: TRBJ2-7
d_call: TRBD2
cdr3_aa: CASSRGLAGESYEQYF
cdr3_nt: TGTGCCAGCAGTAGGGGACTAGCGGGGGAGTCCTACGAGCAGTACTTC

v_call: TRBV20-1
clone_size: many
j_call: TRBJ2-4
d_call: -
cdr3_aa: CSARDPRLAKNIQYF
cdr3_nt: TGCAGTGCTAGAGATCCGCGACTAGCCAAAAACATTCAGTACTTC

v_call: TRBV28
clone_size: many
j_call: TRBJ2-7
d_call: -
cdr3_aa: CASSLGPSVSYEQYF
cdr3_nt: TGTGCCAGCAGTCTAGGCCCTAGCGTCTCCTACGAGCAGTACTTC

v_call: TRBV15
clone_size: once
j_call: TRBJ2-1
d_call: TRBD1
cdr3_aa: CATSRDRRDREVNEQFF
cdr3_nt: TGTGCCACCAGCAGAGATCGGAGGGACAGGGAGGTCAATGAGCAGTTCTTC

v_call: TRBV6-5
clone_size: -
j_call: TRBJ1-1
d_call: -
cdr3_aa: CASSYGVGSNTEAFF
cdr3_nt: TGTGCCAGCAGTTACGGGGTTGGGTCCAACACTGAAGCTTTCTTT

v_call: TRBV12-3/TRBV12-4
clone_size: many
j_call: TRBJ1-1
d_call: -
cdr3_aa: CASSLMGEYTEAFF
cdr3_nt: TGTGCCAGCAGTTTAATGGGAGAATACACTGAAGCTTTCTTT

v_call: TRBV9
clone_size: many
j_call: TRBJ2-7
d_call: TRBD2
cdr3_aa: CASSLLAGVSEQYF
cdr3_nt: TGTGCCAGCAGCCTACTAGCGGGAGTAAGCGAGCAGTACTTC

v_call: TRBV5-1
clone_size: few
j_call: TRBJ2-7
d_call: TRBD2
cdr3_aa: CASSLRASGSAYEQYF
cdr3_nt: TGCGCCAGCAGCTTGCGAGCTAGCGGATCCGCCTACGAGCAGTACTTC

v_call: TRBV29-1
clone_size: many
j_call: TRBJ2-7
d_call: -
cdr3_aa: CSVGWALPYEQYF
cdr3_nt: TGCAGCGTTGGTTGGGCTCTCCCATACGAGCAGTACTTC

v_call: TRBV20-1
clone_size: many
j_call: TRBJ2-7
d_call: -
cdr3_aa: CSASESSYEQYF
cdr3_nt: TGCAGTGCTAGTGAGAGCTCCTACGAGCAGTACTTC

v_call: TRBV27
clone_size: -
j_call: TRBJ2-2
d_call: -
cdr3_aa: CASSLGVLDTGELFF
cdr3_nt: TGTGCCAGCAGTTTAGGGGTACTAGACACCGGGGAGCTGTTTTTT

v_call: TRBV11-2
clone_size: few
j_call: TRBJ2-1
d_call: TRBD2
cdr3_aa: CASSHGTSGIGEQFF
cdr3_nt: TGTGCCAGCAGCCACGGGACTAGCGGGATCGGTGAGCAGTTCTTC

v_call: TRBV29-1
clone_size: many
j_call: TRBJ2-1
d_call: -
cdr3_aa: CSSVAVSDYNEQFF
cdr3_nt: TGCAGCTCTGTGGCCGTTTCAGACTACAATGAGCAGTTCTTC

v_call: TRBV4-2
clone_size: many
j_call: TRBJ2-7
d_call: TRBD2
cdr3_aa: CASSQGGRNGNEQYF
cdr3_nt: TGTGCCAGCAGCCAGGGCGGGAGAAATGGGAACGAGCAGTACTTC

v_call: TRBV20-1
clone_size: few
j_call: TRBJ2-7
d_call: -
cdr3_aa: CSAPKGPEEQYF
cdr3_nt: TGCAGTGCACCGAAGGGGCCTGAGGAGCAGTACTTC

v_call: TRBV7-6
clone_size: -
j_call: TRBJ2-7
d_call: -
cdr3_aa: CASTLGGRSEQYF
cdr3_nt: TGTGCCAGCACCCTCGGGGGGCGTAGCGAGCAGTACTTC

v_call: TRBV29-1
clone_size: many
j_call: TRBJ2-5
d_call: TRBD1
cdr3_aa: CSVRQGYEETQYF
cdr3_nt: TGCAGCGTTAGACAGGGCTACGAAGAGACCCAGTACTTC

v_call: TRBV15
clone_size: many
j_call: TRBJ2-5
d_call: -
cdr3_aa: CATSKSIRETQYF
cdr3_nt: TGTGCCACCAGTAAAAGTATCCGGGAGACCCAGTACTTC

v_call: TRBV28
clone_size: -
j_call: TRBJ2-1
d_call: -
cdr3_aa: CASSPGGGRDNEQFF
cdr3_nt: TGTGCCAGCAGCCCCGGAGGGGGGCGCGACAATGAGCAGTTCTTC

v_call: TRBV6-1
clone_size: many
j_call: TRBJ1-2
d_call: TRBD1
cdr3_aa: CASSEAGTAGGYTF
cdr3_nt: TGTGCCAGCAGTGAAGCCGGGACAGCGGGGGGCTACACCTTC

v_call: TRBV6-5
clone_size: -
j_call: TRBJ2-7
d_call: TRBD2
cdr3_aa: CASSYSSGVAGTYEQYF
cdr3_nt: TGTGCCAGCAGTTACTCGAGCGGGGTAGCGGGGACCTACGAGCAGTACTTC

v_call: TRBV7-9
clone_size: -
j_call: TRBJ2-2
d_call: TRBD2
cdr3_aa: CASSTPTSGRDGELFF
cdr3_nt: TGTGCCAGCAGCACTCCGACTAGCGGGAGAGACGGGGAGCTGTTTTTT

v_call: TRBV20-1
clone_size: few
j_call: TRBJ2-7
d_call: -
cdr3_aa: CSARDHRDYEQYF
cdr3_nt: TGCAGTGCTAGAGATCACCGGGACTACGAGCAGTACTTC

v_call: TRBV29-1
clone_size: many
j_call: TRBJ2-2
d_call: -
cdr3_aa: CSARSGFSNTGELFF
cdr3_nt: TGCAGCGCCAGGTCAGGCTTCTCGAACACCGGGGAGCTGTTTTTT

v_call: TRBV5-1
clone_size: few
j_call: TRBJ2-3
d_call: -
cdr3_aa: CASSLESGGDTQYF
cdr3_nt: TGCGCCAGCAGCTTGGAATCAGGTGGAGATACGCAGTATTTT

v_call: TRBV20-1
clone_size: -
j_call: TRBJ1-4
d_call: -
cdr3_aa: CSALYRDNEKLFF
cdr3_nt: TGCAGTGCACTCTACAGGGATAATGAAAAACTGTTTTTT

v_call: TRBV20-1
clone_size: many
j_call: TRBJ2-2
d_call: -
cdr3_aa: CSAYPISTSKRTGELFF
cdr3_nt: TGCAGTGCTTATCCTATTTCCACATCTAAGCGAACCGGGGAGCTGTTTTTT

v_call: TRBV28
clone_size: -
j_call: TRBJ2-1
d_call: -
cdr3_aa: CASSVGPYNEQFF
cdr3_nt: TGTGCCAGCAGTGTGGGACCATACAATGAGCAGTTCTTC

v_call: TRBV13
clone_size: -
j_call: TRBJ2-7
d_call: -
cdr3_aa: CASSLGVLSNYEQYF
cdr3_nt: TGTGCCAGCAGCTTAGGGGTTTTGTCTAACTACGAGCAGTACTTC

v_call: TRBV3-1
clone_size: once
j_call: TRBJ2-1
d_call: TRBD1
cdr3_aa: CASSLWTGPYNEQFF
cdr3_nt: TGTGCCAGCAGCCTTTGGACAGGGCCCTACAATGAGCAGTTCTTC

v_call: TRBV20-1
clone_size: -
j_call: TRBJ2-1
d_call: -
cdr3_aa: CSARDLLWSGVDNEQFF
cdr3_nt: TGCAGTGCTAGAGATCTCCTTTGGTCGGGAGTCGACAATGAGCAGTTCTTC

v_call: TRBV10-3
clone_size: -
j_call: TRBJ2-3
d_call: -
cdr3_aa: CAISNGDTQYF
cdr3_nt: TGTGCCATCAGTAACGGAGATACGCAGTATTTT

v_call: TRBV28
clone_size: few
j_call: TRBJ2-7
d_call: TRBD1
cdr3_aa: CASSLPGGQGKMGYEQYF
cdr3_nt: TGTGCCAGCAGTTTACCGGGGGGACAGGGGAAAATGGGTTACGAGCAGTACTTC

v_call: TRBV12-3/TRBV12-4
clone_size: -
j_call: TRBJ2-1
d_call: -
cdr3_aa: CASSLGPPRAPDWNEQFF
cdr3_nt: TGTGCCAGCAGCCTGGGACCTCCAAGAGCCCCTGATTGGAATGAGCAGTTCTTC

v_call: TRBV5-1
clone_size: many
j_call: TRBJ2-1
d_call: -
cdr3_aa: CASSPTGVGYNEQFF
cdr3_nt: TGCGCCAGCAGCCCTACAGGTGTGGGGTACAATGAGCAGTTCTTC

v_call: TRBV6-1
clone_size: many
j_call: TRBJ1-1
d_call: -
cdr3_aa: CASSEGGRTEAFF
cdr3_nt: TGTGCCAGCAGTGAAGGGGGTCGGACTGAAGCTTTCTTT

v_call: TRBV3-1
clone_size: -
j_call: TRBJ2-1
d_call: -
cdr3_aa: CASSQGRSDEQFF
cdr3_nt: TGTGCCAGCAGCCAAGGGCGCAGCGATGAGCAGTTCTTC

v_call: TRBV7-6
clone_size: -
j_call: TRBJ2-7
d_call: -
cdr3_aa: CASSLHSSYEQYF
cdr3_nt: TGTGCCAGCAGCTTACACTCTAGCTACGAGCAGTACTTC

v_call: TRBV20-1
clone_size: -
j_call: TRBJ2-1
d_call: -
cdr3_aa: CSARDSTPSYNEQFF
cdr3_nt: TGCAGTGCTAGAGATTCTACCCCATCCTACAATGAGCAGTTCTTC

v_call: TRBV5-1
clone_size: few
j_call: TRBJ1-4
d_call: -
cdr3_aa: CASSLEQGGDEKLFF
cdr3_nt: TGCGCCAGCAGCTTGGAACAGGGAGGAGATGAAAAACTGTTTTTT

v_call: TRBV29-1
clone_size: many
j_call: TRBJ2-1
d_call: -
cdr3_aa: CSVEEWGPLYNEQFF
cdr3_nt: TGCAGCGTTGAAGAATGGGGACCGCTCTACAATGAGCAGTTCTTC

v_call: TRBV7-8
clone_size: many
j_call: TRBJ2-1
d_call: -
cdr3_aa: CASSLIALSSYNEQFF
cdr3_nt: TGTGCCAGCAGCTTGATAGCGCTTAGCTCCTACAATGAGCAGTTCTTC

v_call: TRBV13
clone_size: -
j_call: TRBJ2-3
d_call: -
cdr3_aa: CASSLLGGRMDTQYF
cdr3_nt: TGTGCCAGCAGCCTCTTAGGGGGGAGAATGGATACGCAGTATTTT

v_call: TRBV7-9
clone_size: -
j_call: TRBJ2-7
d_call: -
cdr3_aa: CASSALSSYEQYF
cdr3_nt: TGTGCCAGCAGCGCCTTAAGCTCCTACGAGCAGTACTTC

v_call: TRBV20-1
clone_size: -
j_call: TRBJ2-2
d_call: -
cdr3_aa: CSAPIVGGLPTGELFF
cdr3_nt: TGCAGTGCTCCCATTGTAGGAGGACTACCTACCGGGGAGCTGTTTTTT

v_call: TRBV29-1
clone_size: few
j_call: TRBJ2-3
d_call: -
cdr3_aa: CSPGTLEDTQYF
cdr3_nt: TGCAGCCCAGGGACCTTAGAGGATACGCAGTATTTT

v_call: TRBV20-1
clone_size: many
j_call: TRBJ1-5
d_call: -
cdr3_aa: CSASHLRGNQPQHF
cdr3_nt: TGCAGTGCTAGCCACCTGAGGGGCAATCAGCCCCAGCATTTT

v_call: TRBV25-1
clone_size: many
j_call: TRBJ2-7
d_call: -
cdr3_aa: CASLPSIPGSYEQYF
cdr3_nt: TGTGCCAGCCTTCCATCTATCCCAGGCAGCTACGAGCAGTACTTC

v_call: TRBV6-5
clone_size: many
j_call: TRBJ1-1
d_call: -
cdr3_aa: CASSYSKGITGLNTEAFF
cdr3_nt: TGTGCCAGCAGTTACTCAAAGGGGATTACTGGCTTGAACACTGAAGCTTTCTTT

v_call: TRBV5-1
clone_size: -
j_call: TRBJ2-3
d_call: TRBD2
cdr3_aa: CASSPRLAGDTDTQYF
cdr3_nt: TGCGCCAGCAGCCCCAGACTAGCGGGAGACACAGATACGCAGTATTTT

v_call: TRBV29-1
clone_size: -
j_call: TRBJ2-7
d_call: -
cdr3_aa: CSVLGGFSYEQYF
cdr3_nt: TGCAGCGTTCTGGGGGGCTTCTCCTACGAGCAGTACTTC

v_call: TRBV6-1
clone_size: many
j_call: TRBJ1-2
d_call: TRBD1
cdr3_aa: CASKTGQNYGYTF
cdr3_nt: TGTGCCAGTAAGACAGGGCAGAACTATGGCTACACCTTC

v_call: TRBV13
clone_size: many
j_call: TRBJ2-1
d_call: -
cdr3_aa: CASSPHPPYNEQFF
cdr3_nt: TGTGCCAGCAGCCCCCACCCCCCATACAATGAGCAGTTCTTC

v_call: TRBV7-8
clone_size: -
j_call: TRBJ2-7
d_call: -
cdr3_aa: CASSVVQGSIVKEQYF
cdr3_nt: TGTGCCAGCAGCGTTGTGCAGGGTAGTATAGTTAAGGAGCAGTACTTC

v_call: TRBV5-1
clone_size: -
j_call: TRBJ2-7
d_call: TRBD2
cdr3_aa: CASSLGFAGGQYEQYF
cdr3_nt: TGCGCCAGCAGCTTAGGGTTCGCGGGAGGCCAGTACGAGCAGTACTTC